The next 16 T cell receptor beta chains were all read from a single sample in a study of vaccination and CD4 T cells after COVID-19. Antigens of these TCRs are unknown. As for treatment: roughly 10-day PBMC culture with coronavirus spike peptide pools or control peptides (ViraFEST assay). Collection of the unexposed donor's CD4+ T cells took place before the COVID-19 pandemic (2011-2018). The Oncomine TCR Beta short-read assay was applied to DNA of cultured CD4+ T cells. Genomic DNA was drawn out of CD4+ T cells grown in culture. From the PCR reads, TCRdb called clonotypes with MiXCR, one entry per CDR3 protein. In the table there are 10,000 or so distinct CDR3 sequences, about 30% of which are singletons. Sequenced input: CD4+ T cells from blood, cultured in vitro. The receptors come from a human donor in good health.

The V gene is TRBV7-2, the J gene TRBJ2-5, with TRBD2 identical over 11 bases. The CDR3 is 15 amino acids. Germline V gene sequence: CDR1 SGHTA, CDR2 FQGNSA. V lost 5 bases and J lost 5; bases outside the gene matches: 7. The CDR3 spells CASSQGSSGRETQYF. The CDR3 DNA reads as TGTGCCAGCAGCCAGGGTTCTAGCGGGAGGGAGACCCAGTACTTC.

This chain links TRBV28 with TRBJ2-7, with 9 nucleotides matching TRBD1. CDR1 is MDHEN, CDR2 SYDVKM, per germline. The CDR3 has 15 amino acids. V lost 5 bases, J lost 7 bases, and 12 bases stayed unmatched. DNA for the CDR3: TGTGCCAGCAGTGATACCGGGACAGGGCAAATTGAGCAGTACTTC. This translates into CASSDTGTGQIEQYF. Looking up the rest from reference TRBV28 and TRBJ2-7 gives the full variable domain: DVKVTQSSRYLVKRTGEKVFLECVQDMDHENMFWYRQDPGLGLRLIYFSYDVKMKEKGDIPEGYSVSREKKERFSLILESASTNQTSMYLCASSDTGTGQIEQYFGPGTRLTVT.

The chain is built from TRBV20-1 and TRBJ2-3; D may match TRBD1 or TRBD2 (5 bases each). Per the germline V gene, CDR1 is DFQATT and CDR2 is SNEGSKA (reference sequence). Trimming cost V 2 bases and J 2 bases, with 8 bases left between them. CDR3 length: 13 residues. DNA for the CDR3: TGCAGTGCTAGATCCGGGACCACAGATACGCAGTATTTT. Translation gives CSARSGTTDTQYF.

The chain has TRBV11-2 and TRBJ2-2; D is perhaps TRBD2 (5 bases). The CDR3 loop spans 14 amino acids. Germline V CDR1 and CDR2: SGHAT, FQNNGV. V gave up 2 bases and J gave up 6 bases, with 10 bases separating them. CDR3 in amino acids: CASSLMAGSGELFF. The CDR3 DNA reads TGTGCCAGCAGCTTAATGGCGGGCTCCGGGGAGCTGTTTTTT.

In this sample, this clonotype turned up a few times. This chain uses TRBV10-3 with TRBJ1-6; 9 bases fit TRBD1. This CDR3 has 15 residues. CDR1 is ENHRY and CDR2 is SYGVKD in the germline V gene. Trimming took 5 bases from V and 10 from J; bases not matched to a gene: 9. The CDR3 spells CAISFGQGKESPLHF. As DNA, the CDR3 is TGTGCCATCAGTTTTGGACAGGGGAAAGAGTCACCCCTCCACTTT.

This clonotype has more than one count but fewer than ten. V usage is TRBV20-1 and J usage is TRBJ1-2; D call uncertain. The V gene lost 1 base and the J gene lost 4 bases, with 7 bases spanning the gap. Germline V gene lookup returns CDR1 DFQATT and CDR2 SNEGSKA (reference sequence). The CDR3 covers 12 residues. The CDR3 nucleotides read TGCAGTGCTAGAGGTAGCATCTATGGCTACACCTTC. This encodes CSARGSIYGYTF.

This chain uses TRBV20-1 with TRBJ1-5, with 10 nucleotides matching TRBD1. CDR1 is DFQATT, CDR2 SNEGSKA, per germline (reference sequence). The CDR3 spans 14 residues. V shed 6 bases and J 4 bases; nucleotides not matched to a gene: 6. As DNA, the CDR3 is TGCAGTGCGCGCCCGGGACAGGGGAATCAGCCCCAGCATTTT. This gives the protein CSARPGQGNQPQHF.

This clonotype was found a few times. The rearrangement links TRBV28 to TRBJ2-7, with 9 bases aligning to TRBD1. This CDR3 comprises 14 residues. The J segment lost 5 bases and the V segment lost 8 bases, leaving 10 bases of the junction unmatched. Germline loops: CDR1 MDHEN, CDR2 SYDVKM. The DNA for the CDR3 is TGTGCCAGCCTCACCGGGACAGGGAGGAACGAGCAGTACTTC. Translated: CASLTGTGRNEQYF.

There are a few counts of this clonotype. The rearrangement uses TRBV20-1 and TRBJ1-6; TRBD1 aligns across 8 bases. The length of the CDR3 is 17 residues. V trimming: 6 bases; J trimming: 7 bases; junction bases outside the gene matches: 17. Germline loops: CDR1 DFQATT, CDR2 SNEGSKA (reference sequence). CDR3 DNA sequence: TGCAGTGCCCCTCCTCGGACAGGGACTCGGTTGAATTCACCCCTCCACTTT. It codes for CSAPPRTGTRLNSPLHF.

This clonotype turned up a few times. The chain combines TRBV6-4 with TRBJ2-3; 8 positions agree with TRBD1. With V trimmed by 3 bases and J by 3 bases, 2 bases remained unmatched. This CDR3 is built from 14 residues. The germline V gene encodes CDR1 MRHNA and CDR2 SNTAGT. Here the CDR3 DNA reads TGTGCCAGCAGTGAAGGACAGGGTACAGATACGCAGTATTTT. Translating gives CASSEGQGTDTQYF.

V is TRBV6-1 and J is TRBJ1-2; TRBD1 might be the D (6 bases). The CDR3 extends over 15 amino acids. Per germline, CDR1 MNHNS and CDR2 SASEGT. Trimming cost V 7 bases and J 1 base, with 16 bases left between them. The chain's CDR3 is CASIKGGAVNYGYTF. The CDR3 nucleotides read TGTGCCAGCATTAAAGGGGGGGCTGTTAACTATGGCTACACCTTC.

The V call is TRBV28, the J call TRBJ2-2; the D is unclear. This CDR3 comprises 17 residues. The V end was cut by 5 bases, the J end by 3 bases, with 19 bases between. The germline gives CDR1 MDHEN, CDR2 SYDVKM. This CDR3 reads CASSPSALRSDTGELFF. CDR3 in DNA: TGTGCCAGCAGTCCATCGGCCCTAAGGTCGGACACCGGGGAGCTGTTTTTT.

This chain connects TRBV9 to TRBJ2-3; the D call may be TRBD1 or TRBD2 (5 bases each). Germline lookup yields CDR1 SGDLS and CDR2 YYNGEE. V was trimmed by 0 bases and J by 9 bases, leaving 17 bases between them. This CDR3 is built from 15 residues. CDR3: CASSVGLSGTETQYF. In nucleotides, the CDR3 is TGTGCCAGCAGCGTAGGCCTTTCCGGGACCGAAACGCAGTATTTT. The variable domain in full, with the rest retrieved from reference TRBV9 and TRBJ2-3, is DSGVTQTPKHLITATGQRVTLRCSPRSGDLSVYWYQQSLDQGLQFLIQYYNGEERAKGNILERFSAQQFPDLHSELNLSSLELGDSALYFCASSVGLSGTETQYFGPGTRLTVL.

This clonotype came up a few times. V and J are TRBV24-1 and TRBJ2-2; D is unclear. With 9 bases removed from V and 1 base from J, the gap between germline ends came to 14 bases. There are 15 residues in the CDR3. The germline CDR1 and CDR2 sequences are KGHDR and SFDVKD. DNA of the CDR3: TGTGCCACCGCCTCCGTTACAAAGAACACCGGGGAGCTGTTTTTT. Amino acids: CATASVTKNTGELFF.

This clonotype has a handful of counts. The V and J genes are TRBV7-2 and TRBJ2-1; D gene unclear. Germline CDR1 is SGHTA and CDR2 is FQGNSA. This CDR3 is built from 13 residues. V shed 7 bases and J shed 7 bases, with 14 bases lying between them. In DNA, the CDR3 is TGTGCCAGCAACACCGGGTCCCTAAATGAGCAGTTCTTC. It is translated as CASNTGSLNEQFF.

This clonotype has only a few counts. The gene calls are TRBV6-1 and TRBJ1-6, with D tentatively TRBD1 (6 bases). Trimming left V 5 bases short and J 6 bases short, with 17 bases between. Germline assignment: CDR1 MNHNS and CDR2 SASEGT. This CDR3 comprises 16 residues. This CDR3 is CASSRDRKGGNSPLHF. The CDR3 DNA is TGTGCCAGCAGTCGGGACCGGAAGGGGGGTAATTCACCCCTCCACTTT.